The clone carrying this T cell receptor beta chain has just a few counts. The target antigen is unknown. TCRdb analysed the RT-PCR reads with MiXCR anew, one entry per CDR3 protein. The table has a few hundred thousand distinct CDR3 sequences, 13% to 15% seen once. These data belong to a study of response to subunit inactivated influenza vaccine. Notes on the study in general: Authors proposed each seasonal influenza vaccination draws in few new T cells.

Per the germline V gene, CDR1 is SGHVS and CDR2 is FQNEAQ. The CDR3 sequence is 13 residues long. V lost 1 base and J lost 7, with 10 bases in between. This receptor was taken from a man aged 50 or older who received an inactivated influenza vaccine. The starting material was PBMCs from blood, obtained 11 to 12 days after vaccination. V usage is TRBV7-8 and J usage is TRBJ1-2; D ambiguous. The CDR3 is CASSLGATGGYTF. CDR3 sequence (DNA): TGTGCCAGCAGCTTAGGGGCGACCGGTGGCTACACCTTC.